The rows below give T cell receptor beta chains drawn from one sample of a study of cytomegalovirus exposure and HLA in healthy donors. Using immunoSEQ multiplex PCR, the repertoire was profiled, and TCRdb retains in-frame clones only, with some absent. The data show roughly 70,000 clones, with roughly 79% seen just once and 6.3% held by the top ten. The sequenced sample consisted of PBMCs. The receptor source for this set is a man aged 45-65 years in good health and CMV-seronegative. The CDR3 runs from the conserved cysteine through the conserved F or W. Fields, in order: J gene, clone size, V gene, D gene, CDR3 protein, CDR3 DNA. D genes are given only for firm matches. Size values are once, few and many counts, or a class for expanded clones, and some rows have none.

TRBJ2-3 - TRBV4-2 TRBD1 CASSQILDREDTQYF TGTGCCAGCAGCCAGATTTTAGACAGGGAGGATACGCAGTATTTT
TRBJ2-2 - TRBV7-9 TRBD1 CASSLRDRGTGELFF TGTGCCAGCAGCTTAAGGGACAGGGGCACCGGGGAGCTGTTTTTT
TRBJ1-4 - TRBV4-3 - CASSQDPGLNEKLFF TGCGCCAGCAGCCAAGATCCAGGGCTTAACGAAAAACTGTTTTTT
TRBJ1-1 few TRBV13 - CASSSRTLGGGFFPEAFF TGTGCCAGCAGTTCCCGGACGCTGGGCGGGGGCTTCTTTCCTGAAGCTTTCTTT
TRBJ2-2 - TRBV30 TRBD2 CAWAGGGNTGELFF TGTGCCTGGGCTGGCGGGGGGAACACCGGGGAGCTGTTTTTT
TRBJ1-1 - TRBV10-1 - CASSDPRGKNTEAFF TGCGCCAGCAGTGACCCCCGGGGGAAGAACACTGAAGCTTTCTTT
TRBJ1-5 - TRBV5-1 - CASSLEGDRNQPQHF TGCGCCAGCAGCTTGGAAGGGGATCGCAATCAGCCCCAGCATTTT
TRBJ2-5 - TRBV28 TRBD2 CASRGLAGGELQETQYF TGTGCCAGCAGGGGACTAGCGGGGGGGGAACTACAAGAGACCCAGTACTTC
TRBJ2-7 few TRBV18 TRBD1 CASSPSWGQGTLDEQYF TGTGCCAGCTCACCATCTTGGGGACAGGGGACCCTTGACGAGCAGTACTTC
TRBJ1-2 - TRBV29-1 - CSVEGQGISYGYTF TGCAGCGTTGAGGGGCAGGGGATTAGCTATGGCTACACCTTC
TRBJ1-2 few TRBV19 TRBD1 CASNEKGQLPVYGYTF TGTGCCAGTAACGAGAAGGGACAGCTACCAGTCTATGGCTACACCTTC
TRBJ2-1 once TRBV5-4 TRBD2 CASSLPGRAAYNEQFF TGTGCCAGCAGCTTACCCGGGAGGGCCGCCTACAATGAGCAGTTCTTC
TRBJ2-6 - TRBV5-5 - CASSLFDTRGANVLTF TGTGCCAGCAGCTTGTTTGACACCAGAGGGGCCAACGTCCTGACTTTC
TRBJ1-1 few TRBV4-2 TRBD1 CASSDTGDTEAFF TGTGCCAGCAGCGACACAGGGGACACTGAAGCTTTCTTT
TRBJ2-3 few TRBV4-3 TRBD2 CASSERLAASTDTQYF TGCGCCAGCAGCGAAAGACTAGCGGCTAGCACAGATACGCAGTATTTT
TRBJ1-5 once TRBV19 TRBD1 CASTFQQGTQPQHF TGTGCCAGTACCTTCCAACAGGGGACCCAGCCCCAGCATTTT
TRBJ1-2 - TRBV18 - CASSPAGSGGYTF TGTGCCAGCTCACCGGCGGGGTCAGGTGGCTACACCTTC
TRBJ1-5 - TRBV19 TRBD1 CASSLRTGLNQPQHF TGTGCCAGTAGTCTGCGGACAGGGCTGAATCAGCCCCAGCATTTT
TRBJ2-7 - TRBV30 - CAWSPGVGQYF TGTGCCTGGAGTCCCGGAGTTGGGCAGTACTTC
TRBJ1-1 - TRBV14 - CASSLSHGETEAFF TGTGCCAGCAGCCTAAGTCACGGGGAAACTGAAGCTTTCTTT
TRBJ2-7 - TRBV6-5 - CASSYAVPGYEQYF TGTGCCAGCAGTTATGCGGTCCCGGGGTACGAGCAGTACTTC
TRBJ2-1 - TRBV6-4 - CASSAMPTSYNEQFF TGTGCCAGCAGTGCTATGCCTACCTCCTACAATGAGCAGTTCTTC
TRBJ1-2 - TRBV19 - CASKQGSYGYTF TGTGCCAGTAAGCAGGGAAGCTATGGCTACACCTTC
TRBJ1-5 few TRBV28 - CASSLGPINQPQHF TGTGCCAGCAGTTTAGGGCCGATCAATCAGCCCCAGCATTTT
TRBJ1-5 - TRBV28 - CASSLGGPNQPQHF TGTGCCAGCAGTTTGGGAGGTCCCAATCAGCCCCAGCATTTT
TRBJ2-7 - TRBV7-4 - CASSLMRLAPSSYEQYF TGTGCCAGCAGCTTAATGAGGCTAGCCCCTAGCTCCTACGAGCAGTACTTC
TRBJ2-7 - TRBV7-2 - CASRPPIGEQYF TGTGCCAGCAGACCCCCCATCGGCGAGCAGTACTTC
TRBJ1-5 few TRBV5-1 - CASSLVGPGQPQHF TGCGCCAGCAGCTTGGTAGGGCCGGGGCAGCCCCAGCATTTT
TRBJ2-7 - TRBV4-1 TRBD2 CASSPGLGYEQYF TGCGCCAGCAGCCCCGGACTAGGGTACGAGCAGTACTTC
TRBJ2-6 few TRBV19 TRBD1 CASSEAGQGAPGANVLTF TGTGCCAGTAGTGAGGCGGGACAGGGGGCGCCCGGGGCCAACGTCCTGACTTTC
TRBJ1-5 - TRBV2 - CASSDLSSNQPQHF TGTGCCAGCAGTGACCTCAGTAGCAATCAGCCCCAGCATTTT
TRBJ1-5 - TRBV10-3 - CAISESQKNNQPQHF TGTGCCATCAGTGAATCACAAAAAAATAATCAGCCCCAGCATTTT
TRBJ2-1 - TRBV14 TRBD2 CASSIAGGYRLNEQFF TGTGCCAGCAGCATAGCGGGAGGTTATCGACTCAATGAGCAGTTCTTC
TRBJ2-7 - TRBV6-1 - CASTSRGGRYEQYF TGTGCCAGCACCTCGAGGGGGGGACGGTACGAGCAGTACTTC
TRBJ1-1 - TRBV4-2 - CASSRRPPRFREDTEAFF TGTGCCAGCAGCCGACGACCACCGAGGTTCAGGGAGGACACTGAAGCTTTCTTT
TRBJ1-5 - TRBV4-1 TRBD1 CASSSGQGYSNQPQHF TGCGCCAGCAGCTCGGGACAGGGATATAGCAATCAGCCCCAGCATTTT
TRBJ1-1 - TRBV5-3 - CARSLAIGGLNTEAFF TGTGCCAGAAGCTTGGCTATCGGCGGTCTGAACACTGAAGCTTTCTTT
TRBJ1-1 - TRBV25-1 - CASSEGGRTEAFF TGTGCCAGCAGTGAGGGGGGTCGGACTGAAGCTTTCTTT
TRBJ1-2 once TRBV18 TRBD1 CASSPDRGNYGYTF TGTGCCAGCTCACCCGACAGGGGAAACTATGGCTACACCTTC
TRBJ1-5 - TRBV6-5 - CASSYAGMGSNQPQHF TGTGCCAGCAGTTACGCAGGGATGGGTAGCAATCAGCCCCAGCATTTT
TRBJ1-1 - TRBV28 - CASSFLLREAFF TGTGCCAGCAGTTTTCTTTTGCGGGAAGCTTTCTTT
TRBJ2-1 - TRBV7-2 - CASSLASRGLYNEQFF TGTGCCAGCAGCTTAGCGTCGCGGGGACTCTACAATGAGCAGTTCTTC
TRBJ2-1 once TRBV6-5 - CASSRGRGPPEQFF TGTGCCAGCAGTCGGGGGCGGGGGCCGCCTGAGCAGTTCTTC
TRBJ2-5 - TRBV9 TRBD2 CASSVQAGGKETQYF TGTGCCAGCAGCGTACAAGCGGGGGGGAAAGAGACCCAGTACTTC
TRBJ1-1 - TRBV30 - CAWNRDMNTEAFF TGTGCCTGGAACAGGGATATGAACACTGAAGCTTTCTTT
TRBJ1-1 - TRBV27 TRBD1 CASSLGQGYSEAFF TGTGCCAGCAGTTTAGGACAGGGTTATTCTGAAGCTTTCTTT
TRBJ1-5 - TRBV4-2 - CASSQVELTAGNQPQHF TGTGCCAGCAGCCAAGTGGAATTAACGGCAGGGAATCAGCCCCAGCATTTT
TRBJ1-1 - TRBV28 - CASSPRDALEAFF TGTGCCAGCAGTCCCAGGGATGCCCTTGAAGCTTTCTTT
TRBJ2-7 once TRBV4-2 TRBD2 CASSQQQFGGRYEQYF TGTGCCAGCAGCCAACAACAATTTGGCGGGAGGTACGAGCAGTACTTC
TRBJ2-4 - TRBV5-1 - CASSLLPGGRGNIQYF TGCGCCAGCAGCTTGCTCCCCGGAGGGAGAGGAAACATTCAGTACTTC
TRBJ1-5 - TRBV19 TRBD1 CASNFRGLAEGNQPQHF TGTGCCAGTAATTTCAGGGGGCTGGCGGAAGGCAATCAGCCCCAGCATTTT
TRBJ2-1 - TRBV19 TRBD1 CASSIIGQGNNEQFF TGTGCCAGTAGTATCATAGGACAGGGTAACAATGAGCAGTTCTTC
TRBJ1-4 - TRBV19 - CASSGRAATNEKLFF TGTGCCAGTAGTGGGAGGGCAGCAACTAATGAAAAACTGTTTTTT